These 10 T cell receptor beta chains were all obtained from the same sample, sequenced in a study of cytomegalovirus exposure and HLA in healthy donors. The study ran its PCR with 60 Vbeta and 13 Jbeta primers. TCRdb's copy holds only in-frame clones and misses some; the assay was immunoSEQ multiplex PCR. The table includes approximately 160,000 clones, 68% detected once. What was sequenced was PBMCs. The source of these receptors is a woman aged 40 to 50 in good health and CMV-seropositive.

The rearrangement joins TRBV5-1 to TRBJ2-5, with TRBD2 identical over 7 bases. Per the germline V gene, CDR1 is SGHRS and CDR2 is YFSETQ. V gave up 4 bases and J gave up 4 bases; unmatched junction bases: 13. This CDR3 spans 16 amino acids. CDR3 in DNA: TGCGCCAGCAGCCCAGGAGTAAGGGGAGGGACAGAGACCCAGTACTTC. The encoded protein is CASSPGVRGGTETQYF.

The chain carries TRBV15 and TRBJ2-2, with D possibly being TRBD2 (7 bases). The CDR3 sequence is 17 residues long. Germline CDR1 LNHNV, CDR2 YYDKDF (reference sequence). The V and J ends lost 0 bases and 4 bases respectively, with 15 bases between them. The CDR3 coding sequence is TGTGCCACCAGCAGAGATGTCGGGGGGCCGGGCACCGGGGAGCTGTTTTTT. Translating it yields CATSRDVGGPGTGELFF.

This clone occurred once. The V call is TRBV19, the J call TRBJ1-1; no definite D call. Trimming pared 5 bases from V and 10 bases from J, leaving 14 bases between. CDR3 length equals 12 residues. From germline, CDR1 is LNHDA and CDR2 SQIVND (reference sequence). CDR3 in amino acids: CASSYHGDGAFF. CDR3 coding DNA: TGTGCCAGTAGTTATCACGGAGACGGAGCTTTCTTT.

The chain carries TRBV29-1 and TRBJ2-1; 7 positions agree with TRBD2. CDR1 SQVTM and CDR2 ANQGSEA come from the germline V gene. J was trimmed by 3 bases and V by 1 base; bases with no gene match: 3. The CDR3 has 14 residues. DNA for the CDR3: TGCAGCGTTGAAGGCGGGAGTAGCTACAATGAGCAGTTCTTC. Translation gives CSVEGGSSYNEQFF.

This clone was picked up a small number of times. The chain combines TRBV4-2 with TRBJ2-5; D unresolved. CDR1 and CDR2 from the germline V gene are LGHNA and YNFKEQ. V shed 6 bases and J shed 5 bases, with 10 bases lying between them. The CDR3 length is 12 residues. The CDR3 region has the DNA TGTGCCAGCAGTTCATCGAGGGAGACCCAGTACTTC. Translation: CASSSSRETQYF.

V is TRBV10-3 and J is TRBJ1-4, with D unclear. The V gene's germline CDR1 is ENHRY and CDR2 SYGVKD. This CDR3 spans 15 amino acids. Trimming took off 0 bases at V and 3 bases at J, with 8 bases between the two ends. CDR3 bases: TGTGCCATCAGTGAGTCTCGAGGGCCTAATGAAAAACTGTTTTTT. This sequence encodes CAISESRGPNEKLFF.

This clone was observed a few times. In DNA form, the CDR3 reads TGTGCCAGCAGCTTAACGATCGGACTAGCGGACAATGAGCAGTTCTTC. Protein product: CASSLTIGLADNEQFF. This rearrangement joins TRBV11-2 to TRBJ2-1, with 10 bases identical to TRBD2. Germline V gene lookup returns CDR1 SGHAT and CDR2 FQNNGV. The trim removed 2 bases at V and 5 bases at J, leaving 6 bases unmatched. The CDR3 runs to 16 residues.

In this sample, this clone turned up a few times. V is TRBV4-1 and J is TRBJ2-1; the match to TRBD2 covers 8 bases. J gave up 6 bases and V 1 base, and 8 bases lay outside the gene matches. This CDR3 has 16 amino acids. From germline, CDR1 is MGHRA and CDR2 YSYEKL. The CDR3 reads CASSQVDGRDGNEQFF. DNA of the CDR3: TGCGCCAGCAGCCAAGTTGACGGGAGGGATGGCAATGAGCAGTTCTTC.

V usage is TRBV28 and J usage is TRBJ2-1; D remains ambiguous. Per the germline V gene, CDR1 is MDHEN and CDR2 is SYDVKM. The ends were cut back, 2 bases at V and 0 bases at J, with 11 bases in the middle. The CDR3 is made up of 16 amino acids. The CDR3 bases are TGTGCCAGCAGTTTAAGCGTCGTCAGCTCCTACAATGAGCAGTTCTTC. It codes for CASSLSVVSSYNEQFF.

The rearrangement uses TRBV5-1 and TRBJ1-3; D not resolved. Between the trimmed V and J ends, which lost 0 bases and 4 bases, there was a span of 14 bases. Germline V lookup: CDR1 SGHRS, CDR2 YFSETQ. The CDR3 runs 16 residues. This CDR3 is CASSLVGATQGNTIYF. The CDR3 coding sequence is TGCGCCAGCAGCTTGGTAGGCGCGACTCAGGGAAACACCATATATTTT.